Described below is a single T cell receptor (beta chain) sequence and its context. Its antigen remains unidentified. Method: immunoSEQ multiplex PCR; TCRdb's copy keeps in-frame clones and lacks some. Among about 150,000 clones listed, approximately 92% were seen once. Trimming shortened V by 3 bases and J by 0 bases, and 10 bases separated the two germline ends. Germline V lookup: CDR1 LGHDT, CDR2 YNNKEL (reference sequence). The CDR3 is made up of 15 amino acids. This sample stems from a study of T cell responses to AZD1222 COVID-19 vaccine. Background on the study: Samples with a second dose at about 4 or about 12 weeks were pooled together. The study, taken as a whole, reports: Clonal diversity may have been underestimated in mostly white British donors. Only after the peak T cell response were repertoires sampled.

Sequences were derived from peripheral blood, sampled on day 0 of AZD1222 vaccination. The receptor was isolated from an adult in good health. J is TRBJ2-3 and V is TRBV3-1 (or the pseudogene TRBV3-2); D may be TRBD1 or TRBD2 (5 bases each). CDR3 amino acids: CASSQSRDSTDTQYF. DNA for the CDR3: TGTGCCAGCAGCCAGTCGAGGGACAGCACAGATACGCAGTATTTT.